The rows below give T cell receptor beta chains drawn from one sample of a study of cytomegalovirus exposure and HLA in healthy donors. Sequenced by immunoSEQ multiplex PCR; TCRdb stores in-frame clones only, minus some. This sample has about 140,000 clones, with 73% found just once. Sequenced material: PBMCs. These receptors were taken from a human donor in good health. Both conserved end residues are part of each CDR3. Clone size, where shown, is once, few, many, or a class for clones that have expanded.

TRBV10-3,NA,TRBJ1-6,CAIRATGAGSPLHF
TRBV6-5,few,TRBJ2-7,CASSRGWDFRYEQYF
TRBV7-8,few,TRBJ1-1,CASIKRGRGAAFF
TRBV5-4,NA,TRBJ2-4,CASSSRETGVQYF
TRBV7-3,NA,TRBJ2-3,CASSPGRDTDTQYF
TRBV29-1,NA,TRBJ2-7,CSACTGAYEQYF
TRBV28,NA,TRBJ1-5,CASSFASQPQHF
TRBV11-3,NA,TRBJ1-2,CASSLGPDGYTF
TRBV4-2,NA,TRBJ1-5,CASSLTHQVDQPQHF
TRBV13,NA,TRBJ2-3,CATNQRGTDTQYF
TRBV6-5,NA,TRBJ1-1,CASRRGNTEAFF
TRBV19,NA,TRBJ2-2,CASSAGTSGDGELFF
TRBV5-1,NA,TRBJ1-1,CASSELGGEGTEAFF
TRBV15,few,TRBJ2-3,CATADGVSTDTQYF
TRBV4-1,NA,TRBJ1-1,CASSYRQGGDEAFF
TRBV7-9,few,TRBJ2-2,CASSTRLAVTGELFF
TRBV7-9,NA,TRBJ2-2,CSSSLELRTGELFF
TRBV2,NA,TRBJ2-3,CASSFLGVGTDTQYF